These T cell receptor beta chains were read from a single sample in a study of T-cell reconstitution after alpha-beta-depleted transplantation in children. TCRdb recomputed calls from the PCR reads with MiXCR, one row per CDR3 protein. The sample holds some 840,000 distinct CDR3 sequences, about 15% seen once. Source: PBMCs, mostly from graft donor cells, taken 360 days after TCRalphabeta/CD19-depleted stem cell transplant. The receptors come from a male patient between 10 and 17 years old who had a stem cell transplant for acute lymphoblastic leukemia, so the T cells may come from the graft donor. The CDR3 runs from the conserved cysteine through the conserved F or W. A D gene is named only where the DNA matches it firmly. Size values are once, few and many counts, or a class for expanded clones, and some rows have none.

few	TRBJ2-1	TRBV11-3	TRBD2	CASSFSAGVNEQFF	TGTGCCAGCAGCTTCTCGGCGGGAGTCAATGAGCAGTTCTTC
many	TRBJ1-4	TRBV6-5	TRBD1	CASSYDRVGEKLFF	TGTGCCAGCAGCTATGACAGGGTTGGTGAAAAACTGTTTTTT
few	TRBJ2-7	TRBV29-1	.	CSAGTISYEQYF	TGCAGCGCCGGGACCATCTCCTACGAGCAGTACTTC
few	TRBJ1-4	TRBV5-1	.	CASSRTAVGEKLFF	TGCGCCAGCAGTCGGACGGCGGTGGGAGAAAAACTGTTTTTT
few	TRBJ2-7	TRBV28	TRBD2	CASSLRLLAGLLSEQYF	TGTGCCAGCAGTTTACGTTTACTAGCGGGACTTCTGAGCGAGCAGTACTTC
.	TRBJ1-5	TRBV5-1	.	CASSLGPNGLGQPQHF	TGCGCCAGCAGCCTCGGGCCCAACGGCTTAGGTCAGCCCCAGCATTTT
few	TRBJ2-1	TRBV3-1	TRBD1	CASSQSGTGYNEQFF	TGTGCCAGCAGCCAGTCCGGGACAGGGTACAATGAGCAGTTCTTC
few	TRBJ2-7	TRBV18	.	CASSPSFYTASYEQYF	TGTGCCAGCTCACCCTCTTTTTACACTGCCTCCTACGAGCAGTACTTC
few	TRBJ2-3	TRBV12-3/TRBV12-4	TRBD2	CASSFMYRGLAGARTDTQYF	TGTGCCAGCAGTTTTATGTATCGGGGACTAGCGGGAGCCCGCACAGATACGCAGTATTTT
few	TRBJ2-3	TRBV7-2	TRBD2	CASSLTGPSGRGTQYF	TGTGCCAGCAGCTTAACGGGCCCTAGCGGGAGAGGTACGCAGTATTTT
many	TRBJ1-3	TRBV5-1	.	CASSLSTELTSGNTIYF	TGCGCCAGCAGCTTGTCGACGGAACTCACCTCTGGAAACACCATATATTTT
.	TRBJ2-2	TRBV2	TRBD2	CASSPGLILPRKNTGELFF	TGTGCCAGCAGCCCGGGACTAATCCTTCCACGTAAAAACACCGGGGAGCTGTTTTTT
few	TRBJ2-1	TRBV9	.	CASNQGGTDNEQFF	TGTGCCAGCAATCAGGGGGGCACGGACAATGAGCAGTTCTTC
few	TRBJ2-3	TRBV5-1	TRBD2	CASSAQLAGANTDTQYF	TGCGCCAGCAGCGCCCAACTAGCGGGAGCCAACACAGATACGCAGTATTTT
.	TRBJ2-1	TRBV12-3/TRBV12-4	TRBD2	CASSRDPGLGSNEQFF	TGTGCCAGCAGTCGTGACCCGGGACTAGGTTCGAATGAGCAGTTCTTC
.	TRBJ2-7	TRBV29-1	TRBD1	CSVERDSHEQYF	TGCAGCGTTGAACGGGACAGTCACGAGCAGTACTTC
.	TRBJ2-4	TRBV30	.	CAWGVRAAKNIQYF	TGTGCCTGGGGTGTTCGTGCGGCCAAAAACATTCAGTACTTC
once	TRBJ2-7	TRBV15	TRBD2	CATSSLAGDPYEQYF	TGTGCCACCAGCAGCTTAGCGGGAGACCCCTACGAGCAGTACTTC
.	TRBJ2-1	TRBV12-3/TRBV12-4	TRBD2	CASSFRAGGPFNEQFF	TGTGCCAGCAGTTTTAGGGCGGGAGGGCCTTTCAATGAGCAGTTCTTC
.	TRBJ2-5	TRBV5-4	.	CASSLGPSQEGGETQYF	TGTGCCAGCAGCTTGGGTCCTAGCCAGGAGGGGGGAGAGACCCAGTACTTC
few	TRBJ2-1	TRBV11-2	.	CASSLEVALQEQFF	TGTGCCAGCAGCTTAGAGGTAGCACTCCAAGAGCAGTTCTTC
.	TRBJ2-1	TRBV19	TRBD2	CASSIPGLADYNEQFF	TGTGCCAGTAGTATCCCCGGACTAGCGGACTACAATGAGCAGTTCTTC
few	TRBJ2-7	TRBV29-1	.	CSVAPNSYEQYF	TGCAGCGTTGCTCCCAATTCCTACGAGCAGTACTTC
.	TRBJ2-1	TRBV7-3	TRBD2	CASSFRPTTSGRRNEQFF	TGTGCCAGCAGCTTTAGACCGACAACTAGCGGGAGGAGGAATGAGCAGTTCTTC
.	TRBJ1-2	TRBV20-1	TRBD1	CSAKEVDRADGYTF	TGCAGTGCTAAAGAAGTGGACAGGGCGGATGGCTACACCTTC
many	TRBJ2-7	TRBV21-1	.	CASSKAATVPGPYEQYF	TGTGCCAGCAGCAAAGCAGCGACAGTCCCGGGCCCATACGAGCAGTACTTC
few	TRBJ2-7	TRBV5-1	.	CASSFDSSTVYEQYF	TGCGCCAGCAGCTTTGATTCATCCACCGTTTACGAGCAGTACTTC
.	TRBJ2-7	TRBV10-2	.	CASSDPGSSPKSSYEQYF	TGCGCCAGCAGTGATCCCGGATCGTCTCCCAAAAGCTCCTACGAGCAGTACTTC
.	TRBJ2-7	TRBV9	TRBD2	CASSVDLGLTYEQYF	TGTGCCAGCAGCGTAGATTTGGGACTAACCTATGAGCAGTACTTC
many	TRBJ1-2	TRBV9	TRBD1	CASSASPGQPNYGYTF	TGTGCCAGCAGCGCAAGTCCGGGACAGCCTAACTATGGCTACACCTTC
.	TRBJ2-7	TRBV5-1	TRBD2	CASSLGRLAGRGEQYF	TGCGCCAGCAGCTTGGGGCGACTAGCGGGAAGGGGAGAGCAGTACTTC
.	TRBJ2-7	TRBV29-1	.	CSVDPGSYEQYF	TGCAGCGTTGACCCGGGGTCCTACGAGCAGTACTTC
few	TRBJ2-5	TRBV12-3/TRBV12-4	.	CASRGTVGETQYF	TGTGCCAGCAGGGGGACGGTCGGGGAGACCCAGTACTTC
.	TRBJ1-5	TRBV2	TRBD1	CASRRQGPYSNQPQHF	TGTGCCAGCCGCAGACAGGGCCCCTATAGCAATCAGCCCCAGCATTTT
.	TRBJ2-1	TRBV5-1	.	CASRLETGGAYYYNEQFF	TGCGCCAGCAGACTTGAGACCGGAGGGGCATACTACTACAATGAGCAGTTCTTC
many	TRBJ2-3	TRBV7-6	TRBD2	CASSPHPTSGRHTDTQYF	TGTGCCAGCAGCCCCCATCCCACTAGCGGGAGACATACAGATACGCAGTATTTT
.	TRBJ2-7	TRBV2	.	CASRAGRREQYF	TGTGCCAGCAGAGCCGGAAGGCGCGAGCAGTACTTC
few	TRBJ1-5	TRBV20-1	.	CSARDGHSNQPQHF	TGCAGTGCCAGAGACGGACATAGCAATCAGCCCCAGCATTTT
few	TRBJ2-5	TRBV9	TRBD2	CASSLREGRGWETQYF	TGTGCCAGCAGCCTCCGGGAGGGCAGGGGCTGGGAGACCCAGTACTTC
.	TRBJ2-6	TRBV27	.	CASSRSWGGANVLTF	TGTGCCAGCAGTCGTTCTTGGGGGGGGGCCAACGTCCTGACTTTC
many	TRBJ2-2	TRBV5-1	.	CASSLGGAAGELFF	TGCGCCAGCAGTCTGGGGGGCGCAGCCGGGGAGCTGTTTTTT
few	TRBJ2-1	TRBV11-1	TRBD2	CASSPRDSGSPLYNEQFF	TGTGCCAGCAGCCCTAGAGATAGCGGGAGTCCCCTCTACAATGAGCAGTTCTTC
few	TRBJ2-2	TRBV6-2/TRBV6-3	.	CASSYRALNTGELFF	TGTGCCAGCAGTTACCGGGCCCTGAACACCGGGGAGCTGTTTTTT
.	TRBJ2-1	TRBV20-1	.	CSAREESGESEQFF	TGCAGTGCTAGAGAGGAGTCGGGGGAGAGTGAGCAGTTCTTC
.	TRBJ2-1	TRBV10-3	TRBD2	CAISEPGLNVSSYNEQFF	TGTGCCATCAGTGAGCCGGGACTAAACGTTAGCTCCTACAATGAGCAGTTCTTC
many	TRBJ2-7	TRBV29-1	TRBD1	CSVLTGQAYEQYF	TGCAGCGTTTTGACGGGACAGGCCTACGAGCAGTACTTC
.	TRBJ1-1	TRBV7-8	.	CASSPDWVEAFF	TGTGCCAGCAGCCCCGACTGGGTTGAAGCTTTCTTT
.	TRBJ2-2	TRBV20-1	.	CSAPRTTGELFF	TGCAGTGCCCCGAGGACCACCGGGGAGCTGTTTTTT
few	TRBJ1-2	TRBV7-3	.	CASSLYPANYGYTF	TGTGCCAGCAGCTTATATCCAGCTAACTATGGCTACACCTTC